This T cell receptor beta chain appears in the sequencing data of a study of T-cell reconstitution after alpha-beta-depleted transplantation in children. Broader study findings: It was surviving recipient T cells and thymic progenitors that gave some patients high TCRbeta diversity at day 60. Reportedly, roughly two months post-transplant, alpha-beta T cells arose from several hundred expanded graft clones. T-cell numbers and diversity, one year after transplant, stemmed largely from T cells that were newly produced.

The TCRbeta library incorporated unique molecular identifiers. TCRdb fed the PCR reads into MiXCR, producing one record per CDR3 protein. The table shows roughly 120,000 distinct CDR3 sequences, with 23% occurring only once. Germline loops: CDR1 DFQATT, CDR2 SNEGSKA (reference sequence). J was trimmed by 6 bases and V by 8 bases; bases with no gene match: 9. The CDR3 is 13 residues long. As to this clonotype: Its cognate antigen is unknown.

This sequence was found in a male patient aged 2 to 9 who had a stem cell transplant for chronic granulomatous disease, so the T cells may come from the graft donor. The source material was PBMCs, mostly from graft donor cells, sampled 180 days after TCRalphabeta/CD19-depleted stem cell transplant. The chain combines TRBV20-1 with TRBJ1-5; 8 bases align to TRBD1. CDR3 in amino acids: CSRGAGGSQPQHF. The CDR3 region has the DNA TGCAGTCGGGGGGCAGGGGGCTCTCAGCCCCAGCATTTT.